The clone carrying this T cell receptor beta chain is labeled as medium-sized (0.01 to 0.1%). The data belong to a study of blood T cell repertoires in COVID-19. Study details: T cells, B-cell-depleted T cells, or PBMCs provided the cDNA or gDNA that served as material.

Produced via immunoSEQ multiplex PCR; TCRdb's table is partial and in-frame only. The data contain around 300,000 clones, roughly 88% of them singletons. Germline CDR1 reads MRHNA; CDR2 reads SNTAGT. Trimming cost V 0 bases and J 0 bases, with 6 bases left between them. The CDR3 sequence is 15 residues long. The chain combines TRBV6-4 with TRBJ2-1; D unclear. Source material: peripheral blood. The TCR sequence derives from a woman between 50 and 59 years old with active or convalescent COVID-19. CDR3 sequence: CASSDSSSSYNEQFF. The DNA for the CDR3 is TGTGCCAGCAGTGACTCATCCAGCTCCTACAATGAGCAGTTCTTC.